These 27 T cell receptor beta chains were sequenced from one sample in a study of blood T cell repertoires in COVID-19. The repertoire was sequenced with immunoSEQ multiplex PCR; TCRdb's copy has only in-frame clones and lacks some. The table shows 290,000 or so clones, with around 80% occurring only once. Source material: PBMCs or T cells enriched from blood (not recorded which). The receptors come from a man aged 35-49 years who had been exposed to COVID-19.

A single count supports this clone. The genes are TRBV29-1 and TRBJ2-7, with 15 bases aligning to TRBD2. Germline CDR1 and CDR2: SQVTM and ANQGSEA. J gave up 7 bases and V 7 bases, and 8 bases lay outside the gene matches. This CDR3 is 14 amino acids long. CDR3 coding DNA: TGCAGCGGAAAGGGACTAGCGGGAGGAGGGGAGCAGTACTTC. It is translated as CSGKGLAGGGEQYF.

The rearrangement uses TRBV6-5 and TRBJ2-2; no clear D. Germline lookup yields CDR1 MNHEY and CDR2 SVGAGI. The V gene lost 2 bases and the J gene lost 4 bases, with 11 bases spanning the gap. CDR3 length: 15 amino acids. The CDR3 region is CASSYPERLTGELFF. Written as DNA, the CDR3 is TGTGCCAGCAGTTACCCCGAGCGCCTCACCGGGGAGCTGTTTTTT.

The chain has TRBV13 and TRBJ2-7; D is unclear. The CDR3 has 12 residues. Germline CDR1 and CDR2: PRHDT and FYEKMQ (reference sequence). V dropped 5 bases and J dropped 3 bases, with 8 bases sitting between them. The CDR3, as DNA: TGTGCCAGCAGCATACAGTTCTACGAGCAGTACTTC. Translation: CASSIQFYEQYF.

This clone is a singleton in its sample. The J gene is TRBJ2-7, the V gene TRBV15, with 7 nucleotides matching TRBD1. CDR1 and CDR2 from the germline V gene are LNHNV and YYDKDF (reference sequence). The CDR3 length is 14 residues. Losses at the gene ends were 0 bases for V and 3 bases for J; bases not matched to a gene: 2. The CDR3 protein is CATSRDPGGYEQYF. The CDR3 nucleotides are TGTGCCACCAGCAGAGACCCAGGGGGCTACGAGCAGTACTTC.

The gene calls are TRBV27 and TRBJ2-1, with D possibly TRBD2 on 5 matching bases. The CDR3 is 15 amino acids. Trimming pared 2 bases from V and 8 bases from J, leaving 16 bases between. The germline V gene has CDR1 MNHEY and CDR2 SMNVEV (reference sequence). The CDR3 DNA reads TGTGCCAGCAGTTTACCCGATATAGCGATGCATGAGCAGTTCTTC. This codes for CASSLPDIAMHEQFF.

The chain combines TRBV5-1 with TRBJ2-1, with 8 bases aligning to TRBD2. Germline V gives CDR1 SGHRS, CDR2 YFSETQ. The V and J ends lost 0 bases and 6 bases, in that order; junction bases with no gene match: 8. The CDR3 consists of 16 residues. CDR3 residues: CASSLAGTRQFNEQFF. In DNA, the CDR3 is TGCGCCAGCAGCTTGGCCGGGACTAGACAATTCAATGAGCAGTTCTTC.

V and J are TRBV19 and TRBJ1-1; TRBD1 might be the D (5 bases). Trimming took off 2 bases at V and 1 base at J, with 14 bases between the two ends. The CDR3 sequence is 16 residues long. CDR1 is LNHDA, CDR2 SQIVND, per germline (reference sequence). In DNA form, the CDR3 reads TGTGCCAGTAGTATAAGGCAGGGCGATACGAACACTGAAGCTTTCTTT. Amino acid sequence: CASSIRQGDTNTEAFF.

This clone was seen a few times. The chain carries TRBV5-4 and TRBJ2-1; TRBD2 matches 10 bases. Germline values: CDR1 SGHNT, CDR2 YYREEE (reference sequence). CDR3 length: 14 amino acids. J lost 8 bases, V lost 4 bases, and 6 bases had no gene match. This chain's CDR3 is CASSLAGAIDEQFF. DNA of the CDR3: TGTGCCAGCAGCCTAGCGGGAGCTATCGATGAGCAGTTCTTC.

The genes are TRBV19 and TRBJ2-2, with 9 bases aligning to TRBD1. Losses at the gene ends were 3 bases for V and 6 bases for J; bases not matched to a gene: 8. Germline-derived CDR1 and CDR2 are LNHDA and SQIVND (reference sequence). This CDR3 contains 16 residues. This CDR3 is CASSIVGQGKAGELFF. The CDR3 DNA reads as TGTGCCAGTAGTATCGTGGGACAGGGTAAAGCCGGGGAGCTGTTTTTT.

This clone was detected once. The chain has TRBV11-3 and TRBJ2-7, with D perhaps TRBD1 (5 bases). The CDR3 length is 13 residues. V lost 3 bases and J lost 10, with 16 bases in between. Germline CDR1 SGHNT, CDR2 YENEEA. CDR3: CASSFDSPADQYF. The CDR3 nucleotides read TGTGCCAGCAGCTTTGACAGCCCCGCGGACCAGTACTTC.

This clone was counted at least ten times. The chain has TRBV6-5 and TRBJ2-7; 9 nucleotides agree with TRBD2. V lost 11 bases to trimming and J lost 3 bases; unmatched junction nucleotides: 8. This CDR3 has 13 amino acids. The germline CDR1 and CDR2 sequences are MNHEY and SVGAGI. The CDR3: CAGRLAAHYEQYF. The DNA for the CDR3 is TGTGCCGGACGACTAGCGGCACACTACGAGCAGTACTTC.

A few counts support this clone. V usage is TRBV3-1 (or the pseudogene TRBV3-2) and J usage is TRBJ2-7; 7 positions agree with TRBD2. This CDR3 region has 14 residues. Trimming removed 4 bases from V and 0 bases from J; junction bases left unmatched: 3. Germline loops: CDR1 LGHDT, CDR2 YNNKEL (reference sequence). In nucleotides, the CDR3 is TGTGCCAGCAGCCGAGGCGGGAGCTCCTACGAGCAGTACTTC. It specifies CASSRGGSSYEQYF.

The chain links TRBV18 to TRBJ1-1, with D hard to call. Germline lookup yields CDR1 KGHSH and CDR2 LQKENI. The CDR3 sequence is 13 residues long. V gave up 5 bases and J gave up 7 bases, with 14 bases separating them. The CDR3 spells CASSGQQNNEAFF. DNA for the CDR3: TGTGCCAGCTCAGGGCAGCAAAATAATGAAGCTTTCTTT.

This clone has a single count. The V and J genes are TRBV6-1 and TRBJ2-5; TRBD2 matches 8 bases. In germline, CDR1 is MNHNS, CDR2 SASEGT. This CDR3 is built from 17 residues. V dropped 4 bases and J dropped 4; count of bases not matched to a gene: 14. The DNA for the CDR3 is TGTGCCAGCAGTGTCGGGCGGAGACTAGCGTCTCCAGAGACCCAGTACTTC. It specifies CASSVGRRLASPETQYF.

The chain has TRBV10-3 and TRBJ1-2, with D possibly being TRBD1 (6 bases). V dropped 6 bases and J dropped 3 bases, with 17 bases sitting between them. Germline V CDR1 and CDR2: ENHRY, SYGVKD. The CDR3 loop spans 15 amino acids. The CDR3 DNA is TGTGCCATCAGAAAGGAAGGGGGAAACTACTATGGCTACACCTTC. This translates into CAIRKEGGNYYGYTF.

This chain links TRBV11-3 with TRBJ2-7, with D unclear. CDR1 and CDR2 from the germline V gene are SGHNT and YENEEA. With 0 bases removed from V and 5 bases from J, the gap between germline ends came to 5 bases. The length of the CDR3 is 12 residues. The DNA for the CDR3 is TGTGCCAGCAGCTTAGACCGTCACGAGCAGTACTTC. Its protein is CASSLDRHEQYF. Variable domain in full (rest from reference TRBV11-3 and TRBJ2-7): EAGVVQSPRYKIIEKKQPVAFWCNPISGHNTLYWYLQNLGQGPELLIRYENEEAVDDSQLPKDRFSAERLKGVDSTLKIQPAELGDSAVYLCASSLDRHEQYFGPGTRLTVT.

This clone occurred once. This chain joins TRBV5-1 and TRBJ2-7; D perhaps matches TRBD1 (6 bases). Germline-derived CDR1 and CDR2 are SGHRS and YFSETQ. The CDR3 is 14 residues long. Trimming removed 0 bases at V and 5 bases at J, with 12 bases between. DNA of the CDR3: TGCGCCAGCAGCTTGGGCAGGGGTTCCAACGAGCAGTACTTC. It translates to CASSLGRGSNEQYF. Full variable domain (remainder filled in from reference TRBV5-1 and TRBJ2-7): KAGVTQTPRYLIKTRGQQVTLSCSPISGHRSVSWYQQTPGQGLQFLFEYFSETQRNKGNFPGRFSGRQFSNSRSEMNVSTLELGDSALYLCASSLGRGSNEQYFGPGTRLTVT.

The CDR3 region has the DNA TGTGCCAGTAGGGCAAGACAGGAGACTTCACCCCTCCACTTT. Translating gives CASRARQETSPLHF. The gene calls are TRBV19 and TRBJ1-6; possibly TRBD1 for D (6 bases). Germline-derived CDR1 and CDR2 are LNHDA and SQIVND (reference sequence). The V end lost 6 bases, the J end lost 9 bases, and 15 bases lay between the germline ends. This CDR3 region has 14 residues. Filled out from reference TRBV19 and TRBJ1-6, the complete variable domain reads DGGITQSPKYLFRKEGQNVTLSCEQNLNHDAMYWYRQDPGQGLRLIYYSQIVNDFQKGDIAEGYSVSREKKESFPLTVTSAQKNPTAFYLCASRARQETSPLHFGNGTRLTVT.

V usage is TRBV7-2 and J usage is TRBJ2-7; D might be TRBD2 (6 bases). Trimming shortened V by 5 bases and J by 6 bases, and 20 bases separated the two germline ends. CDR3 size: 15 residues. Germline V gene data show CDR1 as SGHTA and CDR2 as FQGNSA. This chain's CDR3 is CASSPRAHLEGEQYF. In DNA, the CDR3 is TGTGCCAGCAGCCCCCGTGCCCATTTGGAGGGCGAGCAGTACTTC.

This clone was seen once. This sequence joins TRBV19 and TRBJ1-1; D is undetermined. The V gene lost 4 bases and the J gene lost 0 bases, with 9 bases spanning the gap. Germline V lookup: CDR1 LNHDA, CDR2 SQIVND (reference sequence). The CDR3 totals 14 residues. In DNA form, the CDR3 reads TGTGCCAGTAGTACCCCAGCGATGAACACTGAAGCTTTCTTT. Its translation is CASSTPAMNTEAFF.

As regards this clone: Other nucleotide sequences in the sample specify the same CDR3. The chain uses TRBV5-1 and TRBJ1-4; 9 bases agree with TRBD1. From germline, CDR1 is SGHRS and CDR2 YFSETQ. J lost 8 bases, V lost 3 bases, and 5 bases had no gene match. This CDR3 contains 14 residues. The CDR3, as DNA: TGCGCCAGCAGCTCGGGACAGGGAGGGGAAAAACTGTTTTTT. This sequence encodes CASSSGQGGEKLFF.

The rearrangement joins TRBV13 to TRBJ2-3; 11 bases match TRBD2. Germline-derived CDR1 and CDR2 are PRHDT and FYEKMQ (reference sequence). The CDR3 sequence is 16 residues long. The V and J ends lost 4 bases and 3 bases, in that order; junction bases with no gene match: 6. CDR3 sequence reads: CASSSRLAGITDTQYF. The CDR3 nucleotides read TGTGCCAGCAGCTCCCGACTAGCGGGAATAACAGATACGCAGTATTTT.

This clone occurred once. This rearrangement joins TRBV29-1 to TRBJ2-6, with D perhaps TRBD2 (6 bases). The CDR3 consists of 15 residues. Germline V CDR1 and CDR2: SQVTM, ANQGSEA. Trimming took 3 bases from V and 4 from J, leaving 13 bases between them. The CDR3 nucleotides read TGCAGCGTTGATACAGGCGGGAACGGGGCCAACGTCCTGACTTTC. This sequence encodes CSVDTGGNGANVLTF.

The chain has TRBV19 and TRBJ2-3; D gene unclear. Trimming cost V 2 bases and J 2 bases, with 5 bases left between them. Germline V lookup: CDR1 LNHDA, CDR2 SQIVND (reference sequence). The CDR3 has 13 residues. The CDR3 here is CASSITNTDTQYF. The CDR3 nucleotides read TGTGCCAGTAGTATAACAAACACAGATACGCAGTATTTT.

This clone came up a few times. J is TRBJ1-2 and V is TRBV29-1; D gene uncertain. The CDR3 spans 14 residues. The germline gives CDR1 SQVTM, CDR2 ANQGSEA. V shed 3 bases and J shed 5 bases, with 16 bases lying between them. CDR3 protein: CSVEPWAPDYGYTF. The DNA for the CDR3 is TGCAGCGTTGAGCCCTGGGCACCGGATTATGGCTACACCTTC. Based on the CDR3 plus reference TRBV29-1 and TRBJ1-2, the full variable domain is SAVISQKPSRDICQRGTSLTIQCQVDSQVTMMFWYRQQPGQSLTLIATANQGSEATYESGFVIDKFPISRPNLTFSTLTVSNMSPEDSSIYLCSVEPWAPDYGYTFGSGTRLTVV.

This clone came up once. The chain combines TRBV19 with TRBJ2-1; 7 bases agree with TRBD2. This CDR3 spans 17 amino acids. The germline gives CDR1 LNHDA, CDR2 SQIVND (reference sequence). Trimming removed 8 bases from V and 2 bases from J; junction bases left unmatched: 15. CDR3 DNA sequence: TGTGCCAGTCGGGAGGAACTCCTAGCGGATGCCTACAATGAGCAGTTCTTC. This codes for CASREELLADAYNEQFF.

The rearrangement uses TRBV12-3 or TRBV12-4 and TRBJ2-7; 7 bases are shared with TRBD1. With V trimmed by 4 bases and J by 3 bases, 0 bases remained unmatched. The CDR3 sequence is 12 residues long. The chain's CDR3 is CASSWDSYEQYF. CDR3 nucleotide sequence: TGTGCCAGCAGTTGGGACAGCTACGAGCAGTACTTC.